The sequence of this TCR beta chain was determined in a study of a mutant IDH1 vaccine in newly diagnosed glioma. Study-level background: Prior therapy was radiotherapy, temozolomide, or both; most received both. General study findings and limits: Variations in leading peripheral T cell clonotypes appeared to have no connection with pseudoprogression. Immune responses arising from the vaccine appeared in more than 80% of patients.

Documented time point: baseline, week 1 (first vaccination visit). Treatment noted: pre-vaccination baseline after standard-of-care therapy. Each astrocytoma in the donors was new, WHO grade 3 or 4, IDH1-mutant and ATRX-lost. On this clone itself: Its antigen is not identified.

The CDR3 length is 14 residues. Germline V lookup: CDR1 SGHRS, CDR2 YFSETQ. Trimming removed 4 bases at V and 0 bases at J, with 10 bases between. The assay was immunoSEQ multiplex PCR, and TCRdb's table has in-frame clones only and misses some. Found here are 60,000 to 75,000 clones, 79% of them singletons; the top ten hold around 8.4%. This receptor was identified in a man aged 50 to 59 with glioma. This chain links TRBV5-1 with TRBJ1-1; perhaps TRBD1 as D (6 bases). The specimen was PBMCs, collected from a glioma patient treated with radiotherapy, temozolomide or both. The CDR3 nucleotides are TGCGCCAGCAGCGCCTCAGGGGTGAACACTGAAGCTTTCTTT. Amino acids: CASSASGVNTEAFF.